This T cell receptor (beta chain) is drawn from a study of cytomegalovirus exposure and HLA in healthy donors. Study results and limitations: In a later analysis, HLA-C alleles had the fewest associated TCRs, DRB1 alleles the most. Certain indistinguishable V segments, among them TRBV6-2 and TRBV6-3, were excluded.

With respect to this clone: Antigen unknown.

V shed 7 bases and J 3 bases; nucleotides not matched to a gene: 9. Per the germline V gene, CDR1 is SGHTA and CDR2 is FQGNSA. The CDR3 spans 15 residues. PCR primers comprised 60 Vbeta and 13 Jbeta primers. Assay: immunoSEQ multiplex PCR; the TCRdb copy retains only in-frame clones and omits some. The profile shows roughly 150,000 clones, 80% of them singletons. This TCR was recovered from a man aged 25 to 40 in good health and CMV-seronegative. The chain joins TRBV7-2 to TRBJ2-3, with 8 bases matching TRBD2. The source material was PBMCs. The CDR3 spells CASIPLAGGTDTQYF. For the CDR3, the DNA is TGTGCCAGCATTCCCTTGGCGGGGGGTACAGATACGCAGTATTTT.